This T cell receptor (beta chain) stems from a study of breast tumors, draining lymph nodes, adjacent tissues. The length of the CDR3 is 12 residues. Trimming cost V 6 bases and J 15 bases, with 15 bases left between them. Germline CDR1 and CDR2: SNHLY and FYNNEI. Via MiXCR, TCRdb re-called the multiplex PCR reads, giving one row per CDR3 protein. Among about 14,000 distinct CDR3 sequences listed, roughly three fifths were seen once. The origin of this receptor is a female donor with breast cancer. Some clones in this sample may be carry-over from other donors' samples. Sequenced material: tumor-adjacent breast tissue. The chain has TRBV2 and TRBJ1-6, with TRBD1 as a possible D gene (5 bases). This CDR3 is CASRGPNPLLHF. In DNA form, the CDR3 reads TGTGCCAGCAGGGGGCCCAATCCCCTCCTCCACTTT.